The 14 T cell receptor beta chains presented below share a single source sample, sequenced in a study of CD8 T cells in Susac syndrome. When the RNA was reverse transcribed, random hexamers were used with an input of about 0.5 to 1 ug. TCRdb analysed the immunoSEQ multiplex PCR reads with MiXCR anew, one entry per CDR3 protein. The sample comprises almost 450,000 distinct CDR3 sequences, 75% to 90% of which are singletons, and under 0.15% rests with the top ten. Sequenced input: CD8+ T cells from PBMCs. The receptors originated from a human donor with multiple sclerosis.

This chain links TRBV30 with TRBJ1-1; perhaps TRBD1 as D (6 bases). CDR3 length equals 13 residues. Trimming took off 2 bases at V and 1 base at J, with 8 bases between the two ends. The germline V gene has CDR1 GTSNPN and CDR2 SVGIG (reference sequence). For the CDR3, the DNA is TGTGCCTGGAGTCAGGACAGGAACACTGAAGCTTTCTTT. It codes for CAWSQDRNTEAFF.

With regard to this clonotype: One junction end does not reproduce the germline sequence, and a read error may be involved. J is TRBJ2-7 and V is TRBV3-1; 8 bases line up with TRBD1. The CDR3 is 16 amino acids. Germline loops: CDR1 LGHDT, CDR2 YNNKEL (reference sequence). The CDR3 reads CASSQAAGGAFHEQHF. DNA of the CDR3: TGTGCCAGCAGCCAAGCAGCAGGGGGCGCCTTCCACGAGCAGCACTTC.

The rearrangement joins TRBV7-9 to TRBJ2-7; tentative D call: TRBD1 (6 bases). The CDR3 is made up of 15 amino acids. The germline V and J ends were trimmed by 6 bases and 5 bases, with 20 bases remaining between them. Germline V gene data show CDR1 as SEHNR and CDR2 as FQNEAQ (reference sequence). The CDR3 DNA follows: TGTGCCAGCAGACCCGACAGGCAGGTAATCCACGAGCAGTACTTC. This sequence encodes CASRPDRQVIHEQYF.

The CDR3 protein is CASSEERVMNTEAFF. CDR3 sequence (DNA): TGCGCCAGCAGTGAGGAGAGGGTAATGAACACTGAAGCTTTCTTT. The V gene is TRBV10-2, the J gene TRBJ1-1; D is unclear. V lost 2 bases and J lost 0, with 10 bases in between. CDR3 length equals 15 residues. Germline CDR1 is WSHSY and CDR2 is SAAADI.

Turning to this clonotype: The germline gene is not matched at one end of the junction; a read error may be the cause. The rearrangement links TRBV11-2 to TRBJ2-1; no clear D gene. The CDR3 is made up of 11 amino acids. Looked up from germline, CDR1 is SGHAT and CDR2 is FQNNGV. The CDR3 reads CASSSGPGPIF. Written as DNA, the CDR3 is TGTGCCAGCAGCTCCGGCCCCGGGCCCATCTTC.

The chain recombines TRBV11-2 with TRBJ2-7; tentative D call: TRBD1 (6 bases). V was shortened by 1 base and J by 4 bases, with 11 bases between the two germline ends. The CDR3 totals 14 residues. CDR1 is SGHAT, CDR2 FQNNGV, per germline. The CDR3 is CASSLAVGQYEQYF. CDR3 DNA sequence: TGTGCCAGCAGCTTAGCGGTCGGACAGTACGAGCAGTACTTC. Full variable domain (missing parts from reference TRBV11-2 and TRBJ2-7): EAGVAQSPRYKIIEKRQSVAFWCNPISGHATLYWYQQILGQGPKLLIQFQNNGVVDDSQLPKDRFSAERLKGVDSTLKIQPAKLEDSAVYLCASSLAVGQYEQYFGPGTRLTVT.

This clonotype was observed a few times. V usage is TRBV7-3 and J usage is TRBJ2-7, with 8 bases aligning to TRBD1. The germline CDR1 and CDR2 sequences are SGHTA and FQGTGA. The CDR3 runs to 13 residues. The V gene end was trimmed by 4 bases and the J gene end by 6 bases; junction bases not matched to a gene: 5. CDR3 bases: TGTGCCAGCAGCTACTCGACAGGGGCCGAGCAGTACTTC. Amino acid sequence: CASSYSTGAEQYF.

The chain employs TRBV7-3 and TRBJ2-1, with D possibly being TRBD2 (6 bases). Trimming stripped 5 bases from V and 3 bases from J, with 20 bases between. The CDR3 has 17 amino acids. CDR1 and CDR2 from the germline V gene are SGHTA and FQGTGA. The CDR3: CASSPRLRGVGYNEQFF. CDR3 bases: TGTGCCAGCAGCCCCCGTCTGCGGGGAGTTGGCTACAATGAGCAGTTCTTC.

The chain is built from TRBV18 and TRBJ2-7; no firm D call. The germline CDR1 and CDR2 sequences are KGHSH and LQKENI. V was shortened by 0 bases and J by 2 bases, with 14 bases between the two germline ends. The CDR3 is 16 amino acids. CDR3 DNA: TGTGCCAGCTCACCACCGGTCAGCATCTTAGCCTACGAGCAGTACTTC. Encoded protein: CASSPPVSILAYEQYF.

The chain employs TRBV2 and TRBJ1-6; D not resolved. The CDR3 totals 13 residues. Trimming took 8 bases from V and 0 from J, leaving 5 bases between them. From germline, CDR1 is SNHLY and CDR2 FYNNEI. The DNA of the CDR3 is TGTGCCAGCCGAGGCTCCTATAATTCACCCCTCCACTTT. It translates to CASRGSYNSPLHF. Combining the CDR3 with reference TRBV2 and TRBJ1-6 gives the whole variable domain EPEVTQTPSHQVTQMGQEVILRCVPISNHLYFYWYRQILGQKVEFLVSFYNNEISEKSEIFDDQFSVERPDGSNFTLKIRSTKLEDSAMYFCASRGSYNSPLHFGNGTRLTVT.

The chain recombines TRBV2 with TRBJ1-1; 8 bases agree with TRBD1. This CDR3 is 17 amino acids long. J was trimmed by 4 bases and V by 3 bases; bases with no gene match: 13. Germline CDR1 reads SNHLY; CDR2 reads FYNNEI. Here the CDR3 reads CASSDDRQGASPTEAFF. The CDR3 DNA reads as TGTGCCAGCAGTGATGATAGGCAGGGGGCTTCGCCCACTGAAGCTTTCTTT.

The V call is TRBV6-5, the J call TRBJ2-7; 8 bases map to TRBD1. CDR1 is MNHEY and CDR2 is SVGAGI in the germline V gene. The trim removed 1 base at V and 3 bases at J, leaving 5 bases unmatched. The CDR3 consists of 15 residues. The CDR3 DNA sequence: TGTGCCAGCAGTTACTTCAGCGGACAGGGCTACGAGCAGTACTTC. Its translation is CASSYFSGQGYEQYF.

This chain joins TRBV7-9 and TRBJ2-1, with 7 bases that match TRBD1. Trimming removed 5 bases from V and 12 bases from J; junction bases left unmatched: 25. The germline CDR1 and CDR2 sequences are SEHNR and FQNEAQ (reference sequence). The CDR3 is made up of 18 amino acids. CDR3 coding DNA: TGTGCCAGCAGCCCGCCCGGTGATGGGGACAGTTCTTCAATGGGGCAGTTCTTC. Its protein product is CASSPPGDGDSSSMGQFF.

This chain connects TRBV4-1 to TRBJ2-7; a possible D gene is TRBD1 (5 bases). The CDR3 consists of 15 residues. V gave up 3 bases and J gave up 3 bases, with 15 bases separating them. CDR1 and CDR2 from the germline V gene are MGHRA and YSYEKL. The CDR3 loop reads CASSQIKDSNYEQYF. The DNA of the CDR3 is TGCGCCAGCAGCCAGATAAAAGACAGCAACTACGAGCAGTACTTC.